The 27 T cell receptor beta chains listed next were all sequenced from one sample in a study of blood T cell repertoires in COVID-19. Libraries were prepared by immunoSEQ multiplex PCR; TCRdb keeps only in-frame clonotypes and omits some of them. The sample includes fewer than 85,000 clones, around 89% of them seen just once. The source material was peripheral blood. The source is a human donor in a cohort sampled during active COVID-19.

The chain combines TRBV11-2 with TRBJ2-7; TRBD2 matches at 10 bases. With 0 bases clipped from V and 4 bases from J, the junction kept 6 bases outside the gene matches. From germline, CDR1 is SGHAT and CDR2 FQNNGV. There are 16 residues in the CDR3. CDR3 bases: TGTGCCAGCAGCTTAGACCGAGCGGGGGGGTTTTACGAGCAGTACTTC. This gives the protein CASSLDRAGGFYEQYF.

As regards this clone: The same CDR3 arises from other DNA sequences in this sample as well. The rearrangement joins TRBV12-3 or TRBV12-4 to TRBJ2-7; D is undetermined. The ends were cut back, 1 base at V and 10 bases at J, with 14 bases in the middle. The CDR3 is 13 residues long. The CDR3 bases are TGTGCCAGCAGTTTAGATCTCGCAGTCGAACAGTACTTC. It specifies CASSLDLAVEQYF.

This chain's CDR3 is CASSSGALGANVLTF. The CDR3 bases are TGTGCCAGCAGTTCAGGGGCGCTTGGGGCCAACGTCCTGACTTTC. The chain combines TRBV6-5 with TRBJ2-6; weak D call: TRBD1 (6 bases). The length of the CDR3 is 15 residues. Germline lookup yields CDR1 MNHEY and CDR2 SVGAGI. Deletions cut 4 bases from V and 3 bases from J, with 10 bases between.

The chain links TRBV30 to TRBJ1-5; no reliable D call. V lost 5 bases to trimming and J lost 4 bases, with 12 bases between them. The germline V gene has CDR1 GTSNPN and CDR2 SVGIG (reference sequence). The CDR3 has 13 amino acids. The CDR3 sequence is CAWGNAGNQPQHF. The CDR3 DNA is TGTGCCTGGGGGAATGCGGGGAATCAGCCCCAGCATTTT.

This rearrangement joins TRBV15 to TRBJ2-5; D remains unclear. In germline, CDR1 is LNHNV, CDR2 YYDKDF (reference sequence). V lost 4 bases and J 3 bases, leaving 12 bases between the germline ends. The CDR3 spans 14 residues. The CDR3: CATSKDHPKETQYF. CDR3 DNA: TGTGCCACCAGCAAAGATCATCCCAAAGAGACCCAGTACTTC.

This clone was seen a single time. The gene calls are TRBV7-3 and TRBJ2-6, with 7 nucleotides matching TRBD1. V was clipped by 5 bases and J by 4 bases; unmatched bases: 8. Germline CDR1 is SGHTA and CDR2 is FQGTGA. The CDR3 runs 16 residues. The CDR3 DNA reads TGTGCCAGCAGCCCATATACAGGGGCGGGGGCCAACGTCCTGACTTTC. Translation: CASSPYTGAGANVLTF.

The chain combines TRBV19 with TRBJ2-7; 7 positions match TRBD2. There are 16 residues in the CDR3. Looked up from germline, CDR1 is LNHDA and CDR2 is SQIVND (reference sequence). Trimming took 5 bases from V and 5 from J; bases not matched to a gene: 15. CDR3 sequence (DNA): TGTGCCAGTAGTCCGGGGGGTCGTTTAAGGGGAGACGAGCAGTACTTC. Translation gives CASSPGGRLRGDEQYF.

The V and J genes are TRBV7-9 and TRBJ1-1, with 7 bases lining up with TRBD1. Germline V gene sequence: CDR1 SEHNR, CDR2 FQNEAQ (reference sequence). The CDR3 contains 14 residues. J lost 3 bases, V lost 5 bases, and 6 bases had no gene match. CDR3 sequence (DNA): TGTGCCAGCAGCCCCCGGACAGGAGACACTGAAGCTTTCTTT. Protein product: CASSPRTGDTEAFF.

J is TRBJ1-6 and V is TRBV7-2, with TRBD1 matching over 8 bases. V lost 3 bases to trimming and J lost 7 bases; unmatched junction nucleotides: 5. CDR3 length: 15 amino acids. The germline gives CDR1 SGHTA, CDR2 FQGNSA. CDR3 in amino acids: CASSFPGQANSPLHF. The CDR3, as DNA: TGTGCCAGCAGCTTTCCGGGACAGGCAAATTCACCCCTCCACTTT.

V is TRBV2 and J is TRBJ2-7; 7 bases fit TRBD1. Germline V lookup: CDR1 SNHLY, CDR2 FYNNEI. This CDR3 is built from 15 residues. V dropped 6 bases and J dropped 2; count of bases not matched to a gene: 10. CDR3 region: CASRRDRDRAYEQYF. The CDR3 nucleotides are TGTGCCAGCAGAAGAGACCGGGACAGAGCCTACGAGCAGTACTTC.

The chain employs TRBV15 and TRBJ1-6; D not certain. Germline CDR1 and CDR2: LNHNV and YYDKDF (reference sequence). With 1 base removed from V and 5 bases from J, the gap between germline ends came to 9 bases. The CDR3 has 15 residues. The CDR3 region has the DNA TGTGCCACCAGCAGAGCGGCAGGAAATAATTCACCCCTCCACTTT. Its protein product is CATSRAAGNNSPLHF.

The J gene is TRBJ1-5, the V gene TRBV9, with 8 bases fitting TRBD1. The ends lost 3 bases at V and 0 bases at J; junction bases unmatched: 8. This CDR3 has 17 amino acids. Germline CDR1 SGDLS, CDR2 YYNGEE. The CDR3 sequence is CASSGDQQGGSNQPQHF. The CDR3, as DNA: TGTGCCAGCAGCGGGGACCAACAGGGGGGTAGCAATCAGCCCCAGCATTTT.

V and J are TRBV6-5 and TRBJ2-3; 9 bases map to TRBD1. This CDR3 region has 15 residues. After removal of 6 bases from V and 3 bases from J, the junction contained 7 bases not matched to a gene. Germline loops: CDR1 MNHEY, CDR2 SVGAGI. Here the CDR3 reads CASRRGQGRTDTQYF. DNA for the CDR3: TGTGCCAGCAGACGAGGACAGGGGCGTACAGATACGCAGTATTTT.

The genes are TRBV19 and TRBJ2-7, with D perhaps TRBD1 (6 bases). V was cut by 7 bases and J by 2 bases, with 15 bases left in between. The CDR3 spans 14 residues. The germline V gene encodes CDR1 LNHDA and CDR2 SQIVND (reference sequence). The CDR3 here is CASKQGQSAYEQYF. CDR3 DNA sequence: TGTGCCAGTAAACAGGGACAATCGGCCTACGAGCAGTACTTC.

In its sample, this clone was seen once. The V gene is TRBV5-1, the J gene TRBJ2-2, with TRBD2 as a possible D gene (6 bases). The germline V and J ends were trimmed by 0 bases and 7 bases, with 10 bases remaining between them. The CDR3 contains 14 residues. CDR1 and CDR2 from the germline V gene are SGHRS and YFSETQ. The CDR3 region has the DNA TGCGCCAGCAGCTTGGAGAGGGGAGGCGGGGAGCTGTTTTTT. This gives the protein CASSLERGGGELFF.

The chain couples TRBV10-1 to TRBJ1-5; 9 positions agree with TRBD1. V shed 3 bases, J shed 0 bases, and the junction held 9 bases outside the gene matches. Germline CDR1 reads WNHNN; CDR2 reads SYGVQD (reference sequence). The CDR3 consists of 18 residues. The CDR3 region is CASSESGQGDISNQPQHF. The CDR3 DNA is TGCGCCAGCAGTGAATCGGGACAGGGTGACATTAGCAATCAGCCCCAGCATTTT.

V gene TRBV28 combines with J gene TRBJ1-5, with TRBD1 matching 7 bases. Germline lookup yields CDR1 MDHEN and CDR2 SYDVKM. V lost 4 bases and J lost 0; bases outside the gene matches: 6. The CDR3 loop spans 16 amino acids. CDR3 sequence: CASSSGQAYSNQPQHF. The CDR3 DNA reads TGTGCCAGCAGTTCCGGACAGGCGTATAGCAATCAGCCCCAGCATTTT.

There are a few counts of this clone. The V gene is TRBV29-1, the J gene TRBJ1-2, with TRBD1 identical over 11 bases. V dropped 4 bases and J dropped 7; count of bases not matched to a gene: 8. Germline loops: CDR1 SQVTM, CDR2 ANQGSEA. The CDR3 is made up of 14 amino acids. The CDR3 loop reads CSVAPRTGGGGYTF. In DNA, the CDR3 is TGCAGCGTTGCCCCCAGGACAGGGGGCGGTGGCTACACCTTC. The full variable domain, completed using reference TRBV29-1 and TRBJ1-2, is SAVISQKPSRDICQRGTSLTIQCQVDSQVTMMFWYRQQPGQSLTLIATANQGSEATYESGFVIDKFPISRPNLTFSTLTVSNMSPEDSSIYLCSVAPRTGGGGYTFGSGTRLTVV.

The chain couples TRBV28 to TRBJ1-4; D uncertain. V lost 4 bases, J lost 5 bases, and 11 bases lay in between. CDR3 size: 14 residues. The germline CDR1 and CDR2 sequences are MDHEN and SYDVKM. The CDR3 spells CASSSRGLNEKLFF. The CDR3 nucleotides are TGTGCCAGCAGTTCCCGGGGTTTGAATGAAAAACTGTTTTTT.

V usage is TRBV12-5 and J usage is TRBJ1-5; D may be TRBD1 (5 bases). This CDR3 is 14 amino acids long. The V end was cut by 2 bases, the J end by 3 bases, with 8 bases between. Germline V lookup: CDR1 LGHNT, CDR2 FRNRAP. CDR3 nucleotide sequence: TGTGCTAGTGGTTTGTCAGGGTTCAATCAGCCCCAGCATTTT. It is translated as CASGLSGFNQPQHF.

The chain recombines TRBV3-1 (or the pseudogene TRBV3-2) with TRBJ1-3; D is undetermined. From germline, CDR1 is LGHDT and CDR2 YNNKEL (reference sequence). Trimming took off 7 bases at V and 11 bases at J, with 21 bases between the two ends. The CDR3 length is 14 residues. CDR3: CASTISRGFGAIYF. In nucleotides, the CDR3 is TGTGCCAGCACCATAAGTAGAGGTTTCGGCGCCATATATTTT.

V gene TRBV6-1 combines with J gene TRBJ1-3; 9 bases align to TRBD1. This CDR3 contains 15 residues. In germline, CDR1 is MNHNS, CDR2 SASEGT. V shed 0 bases and J 5 bases; nucleotides not matched to a gene: 2. CDR3 in DNA: TGTGCCAGCAGTGAAGCGGACAGGGGCAGAAACACCATATATTTT. This sequence encodes CASSEADRGRNTIYF.

The J gene is TRBJ2-7, the V gene TRBV3-1 (or the pseudogene TRBV3-2), with TRBD1 identical over 7 bases. Germline V gene lookup returns CDR1 LGHDT and CDR2 YNNKEL (reference sequence). CDR3 length: 15 amino acids. Trimming cost V 1 base and J 2 bases; bases outside gene matches: 5. CDR3 nucleotides: TGTGCCAGCAGCCAAGGACAGGGTACTACCTACGAGCAGTACTTC. Translating it yields CASSQGQGTTYEQYF.

The rearrangement joins TRBV7-9 to TRBJ2-7; 7 positions match TRBD2. Germline lookup yields CDR1 SEHNR and CDR2 FQNEAQ (reference sequence). There are 14 residues in the CDR3. The junction had 3 bases not matched to a gene; V was cut back by 1 base and J by 3 bases. The CDR3 loop reads CASSLVERGYEQYF. CDR3 bases: TGTGCCAGCAGCTTAGTCGAGCGGGGCTACGAGCAGTACTTC.

The CDR3 bases are TGCAGCGTAACAGGGGTGACGGGAAACACCATATATTTT. This gives the protein CSVTGVTGNTIYF. J is TRBJ1-3 and V is TRBV29-1, with 7 bases aligning to TRBD1. Germline CDR1 and CDR2: SQVTM and ANQGSEA. CDR3 length: 13 residues. V lost 6 bases, J lost 4 bases, and 6 bases stayed unmatched.

The V gene is TRBV5-6, the J gene TRBJ2-5; 8 bases are a match to TRBD1. Trimming at V came to 0 bases and at J to 5 bases, leaving 6 bases not matched to a gene. The CDR3 consists of 15 residues. Germline assignment: CDR1 SGHDT and CDR2 YYEEEE. The CDR3 DNA reads TGTGCCAGCAGCTTGGGAGGACAGGGCGGGGAGACCCAGTACTTC. Protein sequence: CASSLGGQGGETQYF.

The V gene is TRBV7-2, the J gene TRBJ2-7; TRBD2 is a possible D gene (7 bases). The V end was cut by 0 bases, the J end by 1 base, with 13 bases between. From germline, CDR1 is SGHTA and CDR2 FQGNSA. The CDR3 covers 16 residues. The CDR3 here is CASSLAAGARSYEQYF. DNA of the CDR3: TGTGCCAGCAGCTTAGCGGCGGGGGCTAGGTCCTACGAGCAGTACTTC.